Listed below are T cell receptor beta chains from one sample, sequenced in a study of neoadjuvant anti-PD-1 for oral cavity cancer. Clones were sequenced by immunoSEQ multiplex PCR, and TCRdb holds only the in-frame ones, with some missing. The data hold over 6,000 clones, with approximately 62% observed a single time. The sample here was PBMCs, taken after nivolumab (anti-PD-1) treatment. All receptors derive from a person aged 40 to 85 with oral cavity squamous cell carcinoma. The CDR3 runs from the conserved cysteine through the conserved F or W. Fields, in order: V gene, J gene, clone size, D gene, CDR3 protein, CDR3 DNA. The D gene is left open where the match is weak. Clone size is not always given. Where it is, it says once, few, many or a class for expanded clones.

TRBV5-4	TRBJ2-3	.	.	CASSLNPSSLDTQYF	TGTGCCAGCAGCTTGAACCCATCGTCTCTGGATACGCAGTATTTT
TRBV5-1	TRBJ2-2	.	TRBD1	CASSLPGTGWDRRNTGELFF	TGCGCCAGCAGCTTGCCCGGGACAGGGTGGGATCGAAGGAACACCGGGGAGCTGTTTTTT
TRBV11-3	TRBJ2-5	.	TRBD1	CASSLRTGGKETQYF	TGTGCCAGCAGCTTGAGGACAGGGGGGAAAGAGACCCAGTACTTC
TRBV7-9	TRBJ2-1	.	.	CASSSSGIYNEQFF	TGTGCCAGCAGCTCTTCAGGGATCTACAATGAGCAGTTCTTC
TRBV30	TRBJ2-3	once	.	CAWSVVGGGILDTQYF	TGTGCCTGGAGTGTCGTAGGGGGGGGTATTTTAGATACGCAGTATTTT
TRBV11-2	TRBJ2-4	.	TRBD1	CASSLGAGGRIQYF	TGTGCCAGCAGCTTAGGAGCAGGGGGACGGATTCAGTACTTC
TRBV4-3	TRBJ1-1	few	TRBD1	CASSQDRQGSGTEAFF	TGCGCCAGCAGCCAAGATCGACAGGGTAGTGGCACTGAAGCTTTCTTT
TRBV6-5	TRBJ2-2	.	.	CASSSPAQGPGELFF	TGTGCCAGCAGTTCGCCTGCCCAGGGTCCCGGGGAGCTGTTTTTT
TRBV4-3	TRBJ2-3	.	.	CASSQPAGWADTQYF	TGCGCCAGCAGCCAACCGGCGGGTTGGGCAGATACGCAGTATTTT
TRBV6-5	TRBJ1-2	.	.	CASSTGSGYTF	TGTGCCAGCAGTACAGGGTCCGGCTACACCTTC
TRBV5-4	TRBJ2-3	.	.	CASSLARVSDTQYF	TGTGCCAGCAGCTTGGCCAGGGTCTCAGATACGCAGTATTTT
TRBV10-2	TRBJ1-5	.	.	CASSEDTYQPQHF	TGCGCCAGCAGTGAGGACACTTATCAGCCCCAGCATTTT
TRBV9	TRBJ2-2	once	TRBD2	CASSVLAGTSNTGELFF	TGTGCCAGCAGCGTACTAGCGGGTACATCGAACACCGGGGAGCTGTTTTTT
TRBV7-2	TRBJ1-2	.	.	CASSPQTANGYGYTF	TGTGCCAGCAGCCCTCAGACAGCGAACGGGTATGGCTACACCTTC
TRBV6-1	TRBJ1-2	once	.	CASSEANYGYTF	TGTGCCAGCAGTGAAGCTAACTATGGCTACACCTTC
TRBV28	TRBJ2-7	.	.	CASSPHYEQYF	TGTGCCAGCAGCCCACACTACGAGCAGTACTTC
TRBV28	TRBJ2-1	.	TRBD2	CASSLELAGVYNEQFF	TGTGCCAGCAGTTTAGAGCTAGCGGGGGTTTACAATGAGCAGTTCTTC
TRBV19	TRBJ2-7	.	TRBD1	CASSIVGRQGNSYEQYF	TGTGCCAGTAGTATAGTTGGAAGACAGGGGAACTCCTACGAGCAGTACTTC
TRBV9	TRBJ2-7	.	TRBD1	CASSPTAWDRGGEQYF	TGTGCCAGCAGCCCCACCGCCTGGGACAGGGGAGGCGAGCAGTACTTC
TRBV28	TRBJ1-6	few	.	CASSVIPGRRSENNSPLHF	TGTGCCAGCAGTGTAATACCGGGACGCCGAAGCGAAAATAATTCACCCCTCCACTTT
TRBV4-2	TRBJ1-1	.	.	CASRGGAGEAFF	TGTGCCAGCAGGGGGGGCGCGGGGGAAGCTTTCTTT
TRBV19	TRBJ1-1	.	.	CASSMTANTEAFF	TGTGCCAGTAGTATGACCGCGAACACTGAAGCTTTCTTT
TRBV5-8	TRBJ1-4	.	.	CASDYRRGPGDEKLFF	TGTGCCAGCGACTATCGTCGGGGACCTGGGGATGAAAAACTGTTTTTT
TRBV4-3	TRBJ1-1	.	.	CASSLVGGSNTEAFF	TGCGCCAGCAGCCTAGTCGGGGGCTCGAACACTGAAGCTTTCTTT
TRBV7-2	TRBJ2-1	.	TRBD2	CASSLRSGTSGGYNEQFF	TGTGCCAGCAGCTTACGCTCCGGGACTAGCGGGGGTTACAATGAGCAGTTCTTC
TRBV18	TRBJ1-6	.	.	CASGEGGNSPLHF	TGTGCCAGCGGGGAAGGGGGTAATTCACCCCTCCACTTT
TRBV7-6	TRBJ2-5	.	TRBD1	CASSSNQGGSETQYF	TGTGCCAGCAGCTCGAACCAAGGGGGCTCGGAGACCCAGTACTTC
TRBV9	TRBJ1-1	few	TRBD1	CASSVVRGFAEAFF	TGTGCCAGCAGCGTAGTCAGGGGGTTCGCTGAAGCTTTCTTT
TRBV29-1	TRBJ2-3	few	.	CSVVPGSITDTQYF	TGCAGCGTTGTACCAGGGAGCATCACAGATACGCAGTATTTT
TRBV5-4	TRBJ2-1	.	TRBD1	CASSLAPGQATNEQFF	TGTGCCAGCAGCTTGGCCCCGGGACAGGCTACCAATGAGCAGTTCTTC
TRBV11-2	TRBJ1-3	few	.	CASSLAPSTSGNTIYF	TGTGCCAGCAGCTTAGCCCCCTCGACCTCTGGAAACACCATATATTTT
TRBV19	TRBJ2-1	.	TRBD1	CASSTGTGFYNEQFF	TGTGCCAGTAGTACAGGGACAGGGTTCTACAATGAGCAGTTCTTC
TRBV7-2	TRBJ1-1	.	TRBD1	CASSPTGEGEAFF	TGTGCCAGCAGCCCAACAGGGGAGGGTGAAGCTTTCTTT
TRBV20-1	TRBJ2-1	once	.	CSARGLDEQFF	TGCAGTGCTAGAGGCCTCGATGAGCAGTTCTTC
TRBV6-1	TRBJ1-5	.	.	CASQRGYDNQPQHF	TGTGCCAGCCAGCGGGGGTACGACAATCAGCCCCAGCATTTT
TRBV7-9	TRBJ1-4	.	TRBD1	CASSGTGGNEKLFF	TGTGCCAGCAGCGGGACAGGGGGGAATGAAAAACTGTTTTTT
TRBV6-5	TRBJ2-2	.	.	CASSRLGSGELFF	TGTGCCAGCAGTCGACTGGGGTCCGGGGAGCTGTTTTTT
TRBV5-1	TRBJ1-4	.	.	CASSLIATNEKLFF	TGCGCCAGCAGCTTGATAGCAACTAATGAAAAACTGTTTTTT
TRBV30	TRBJ1-1	.	.	CAWSAKTGRATEAFF	TGTGCCTGGAGTGCTAAGACCGGTCGGGCCACTGAAGCTTTCTTT
TRBV12-5	TRBJ2-1	.	TRBD1	CASMDRAVESYNEQFF	TGTGCTAGTATGGACAGGGCCGTTGAGTCCTACAATGAGCAGTTCTTC
TRBV5-1	TRBJ1-1	.	TRBD1	CASSLGQGKAFF	TGCGCCAGCAGCTTGGGACAGGGGAAAGCTTTCTTT
TRBV25-1	TRBJ1-5	few	.	CASSGPGSNQPQHF	TGTGCCAGCAGTGGACCGGGAAGCAATCAGCCCCAGCATTTT
TRBV6-5	TRBJ1-1	.	.	CASSAGTSFTEAFF	TGTGCCAGCTCCGCAGGGACCTCATTCACTGAAGCTTTCTTT
TRBV29-1	TRBJ1-5	.	.	CSPGQPYMDQPQHF	TGCAGCCCCGGACAGCCGTACATGGATCAGCCCCAGCATTTT
TRBV4-2	TRBJ1-2	.	TRBD1	CASSQTRDRRGNGYTF	TGTGCCAGCAGCCAGACCAGGGACAGGAGGGGGAATGGCTACACCTTC
TRBV2	TRBJ1-2	.	.	CASSERHPYGYTF	TGTGCCAGCAGTGAAAGACACCCCTATGGCTACACCTTC
TRBV10-3	TRBJ1-6	few	.	CATLDPGSSYNSPLHF	TGTGCCACTTTAGATCCAGGGAGCTCCTATAATTCACCCCTCCACTTT
TRBV14	TRBJ1-6	large	.	CASNRSSPLHF	TGTGCCAGCAACCGGAGTTCACCCCTCCACTTT
TRBV5-4	TRBJ2-7	.	.	CASSLGRTYEQYF	TGTGCCAGCAGCCTGGGACGGACCTACGAGCAGTACTTC
TRBV13	TRBJ2-3	.	TRBD1	CASSLQSRDRGTDTQYF	TGTGCCAGCAGCTTACAGTCCCGGGACAGGGGCACAGATACGCAGTATTTT
TRBV27	TRBJ1-5	.	.	CASSSEGFNQPQHF	TGTGCCAGCAGTTCTGAAGGTTTCAATCAGCCCCAGCATTTT
TRBV5-1	TRBJ2-5	.	TRBD2	CASSLGLAGTETQYF	TGCGCCAGCAGCTTGGGGCTAGCGGGGACTGAGACCCAGTACTTC
TRBV7-2	TRBJ1-1	once	.	CASGEQVAAFF	TGTGCCAGTGGGGAACAGGTGGCGGCTTTCTTT